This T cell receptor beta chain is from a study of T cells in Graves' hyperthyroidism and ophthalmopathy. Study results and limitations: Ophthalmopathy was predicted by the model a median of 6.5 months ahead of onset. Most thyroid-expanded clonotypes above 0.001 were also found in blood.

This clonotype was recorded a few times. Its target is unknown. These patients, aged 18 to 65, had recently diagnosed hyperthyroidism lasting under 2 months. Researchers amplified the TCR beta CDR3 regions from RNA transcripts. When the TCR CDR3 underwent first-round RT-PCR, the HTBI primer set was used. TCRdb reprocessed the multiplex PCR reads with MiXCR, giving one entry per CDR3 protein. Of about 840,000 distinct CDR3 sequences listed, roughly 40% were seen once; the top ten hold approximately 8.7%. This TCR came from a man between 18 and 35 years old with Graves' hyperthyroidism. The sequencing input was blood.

DNA of the CDR3: TGTGCCAGCAGCACACAATTCTCTGGGGCCAACGTCCTGACTTTC. Its protein is CASSTQFSGANVLTF. The chain joins TRBV7-9 to TRBJ2-6; no clear D gene. Between the trimmed V and J ends, which lost 5 bases and 0 bases, there was a span of 8 bases. Germline loops: CDR1 SEHNR, CDR2 FQNEAQ (reference sequence). This CDR3 has 15 amino acids.